This T cell receptor (beta chain) was sequenced for a study of shared T cell receptors in the human thymus. Germline lookup yields CDR1 SGHAT and CDR2 FQNNGV. This CDR3 is built from 11 residues. Trimming pared 5 bases from V and 11 bases from J, leaving 13 bases between. TCRdb's table, derived via immunoSEQ multiplex PCR, lists solely in-frame clones and lacks some. The sample contains hundreds of thousands of clones, 70% to 90% of which appear only once. Another study also made use of these data, one on human thymus T cells.

The material sequenced was thymocytes. The sequence derives from a boy under two years old with a congenital heart defect. The chain joins TRBV11-2 to TRBJ2-7, with a possible D match to TRBD1 (6 bases). DNA for the CDR3: TGTGCCAGCAGCCTCAAACAGGGAGAGTACTTC. Residues: CASSLKQGEYF.